This TCR beta chain is drawn from a study of T cell repertoires in cytomegalovirus infection. Each CDR3 protein gets one entry after TCRdb re-called the reads with MiXCR. The sample includes approximately 700,000 distinct CDR3 sequences, approximately 34% of them seen just once. J lost 1 base, V lost 3 bases, and 5 bases had no gene match. The CDR3 loop spans 16 amino acids. Per the germline V gene, CDR1 is MNHEY and CDR2 is SMNVEV (reference sequence). General study results and limits: HLA-C-restricted, CMV-specific TCR beta clonotypes were dominant ex vivo.

This clonotype has just a few counts. Its antigen remains unknown. The chain carries TRBV27 and TRBJ2-5, with 10 bases fitting TRBD2. Sequencing was carried out using PBMCs. This clonotype was obtained from a human donor in good health (CMV status not recorded). Some clones in this sample may be carry-over from other donors' samples. The DNA for the CDR3 is TGTGCCAGCAGTTTGAGACTAGCGGGCCCCCAAGAGACCCAGTACTTC. Encoded protein: CASSLRLAGPQETQYF.